Shown below are 16 T cell receptor beta chains from a single sample sequenced in a study of T cells expressing NK-cell markers. TCRdb reprocessed the 5' RACE reads and keeps a single row for each CDR3 protein, giving no DNA. The sample spans around 280,000 distinct CDR3 sequences; the ten largest clones claim around 0.42%. Input material: blood T cells: a sorted CD56 or NKG2C T cell subset, CD4+ or CD8+ T cells, or bulk PBMC T cells (not recorded which). The receptors were gathered from a man aged 18 to 29 in good health.

The chain links TRBV25-1 to TRBJ2-3; the TRBD2 assignment by TCRdb is unverifiable without DNA. Germline loops: CDR1 MGHDK, CDR2 SYGVNS. This CDR3 contains 17 residues. The CDR3 here is CASSDSPLAAEPDTQYF.

J is TRBJ2-3 and V is TRBV14; checking the TCRdb D call of TRBD2 is not possible without DNA. The CDR3 is 15 residues long. The germline CDR1 and CDR2 sequences are SGHDN and FVKESK. The CDR3 loop is CASSQEGGRWDTQYF. The full variable domain, with the rest looked up from reference TRBV14 and TRBJ2-3, is EAGVTQFPSHSVIEKGQTVTLRCDPISGHDNLYWYRRVMGKEIKFLLHFVKESKQDESGMPNNRFLAERTGGTYSTLKVQPAELEDSGVYFCASSQEGGRWDTQYFGPGTRLTVL.

The chain is built from TRBV7-7 and TRBJ2-7; the TCRdb D gene call, TRBD2, has no DNA to confirm it. CDR1 is SSHAT, CDR2 FNYEAQ, per germline (reference sequence). The CDR3 is 13 amino acids. The CDR3 protein is CASSSLPGDEQYF. The variable domain in full, with the rest retrieved from reference TRBV7-7 and TRBJ2-7, is GAGVSQSPRYKVTKRGQDVTLRCDPISSHATLYWYQQALGQGPEFLTYFNYEAQPDKSGLPSDRFSAERPEGSISTLTIQRTEQRDSAMYRCASSSLPGDEQYFGPGTRLTVT.

The rearrangement joins TRBV7-2 to TRBJ2-2; lacking DNA, the TRBD2 call made by TCRdb goes unchecked. Germline V gives CDR1 SGHTA, CDR2 FQGNSA. The CDR3 spans 15 residues. The CDR3 sequence: CASSLARGRTGELFF.

This chain joins TRBV5-1 and TRBJ2-5; the D call of TRBD1 rests on TCRdb alone, since no DNA is present to check it. The CDR3 contains 14 residues. Germline lookup yields CDR1 SGHRS and CDR2 YFSETQ. The chain's CDR3 is CASSSQGGQETQYF.

This chain joins TRBV7-2 and TRBJ2-1; the TCRdb D gene call, TRBD1, has no DNA to confirm it. In germline, CDR1 is SGHTA, CDR2 FQGNSA. The CDR3 has 16 amino acids. This CDR3 is CASSFLSGTVPTEQFF.

The genes are TRBV4-3 and TRBJ1-1. This CDR3 has 15 amino acids. CDR1 and CDR2 (germline): LGHNA, YSLEER. This CDR3 is CASSQGGPGSSEAFF.

The chain couples TRBV5-1 to TRBJ2-3; TCRdb selects TRBD2, and the lack of DNA leaves this call unchecked. The CDR3 is 18 amino acids. CDR1 is SGHRS, CDR2 YFSETQ, per germline. This CDR3 reads CASSSPNGLAGAKDTQYF.

The CDR3 is CASSLTVTGETQYF. V and J are TRBV7-8 and TRBJ2-5; TCRdb returns TRBD1, unconfirmable since there is no DNA. Germline CDR1 and CDR2: SGHVS and FQNEAQ. The CDR3 is 14 amino acids.

V usage is TRBV20-1 and J usage is TRBJ2-7. This CDR3 has 13 residues. Germline CDR1 is DFQATT and CDR2 is SNEGSKA (reference sequence). The CDR3 protein is CSASNGSTHEQYF.

The chain is built from TRBV2 and TRBJ2-3; the D gene TCRdb calls, TRBD2, cannot be checked with no DNA. This CDR3 region has 16 residues. The V gene's germline CDR1 is SNHLY and CDR2 FYNNEI. The chain's CDR3 is CASSALAGGGLDTQYF.

The chain is built from TRBV10-3 and TRBJ2-1; TCRdb designates TRBD2, a call that cannot be tested without DNA. Germline V gives CDR1 ENHRY, CDR2 SYGVKD. The length of the CDR3 is 15 residues. This chain's CDR3 is CAISRREGLMGEQFF.

The V and J genes are TRBV5-5 and TRBJ2-5; TCRdb calls TRBD1, which cannot be checked without DNA. This CDR3 has 14 residues. CDR1 and CDR2 (germline): SGHKS, YYEKEE (reference sequence). This CDR3 reads CASSPGRNQETQYF.

The chain recombines TRBV27 with TRBJ2-1; the D call of TRBD1 rests on TCRdb alone, since no DNA is present to check it. CDR3 size: 16 residues. The germline V gene has CDR1 MNHEY and CDR2 SMNVEV (reference sequence). CDR3 residues: CASRNRAAEYYNEQFF.

This chain connects TRBV7-9 to TRBJ2-1. CDR3 length equals 15 residues. CDR1 and CDR2 from the germline V gene are SEHNR and FQNEAQ (reference sequence). CDR3 region: CASSWIGRAYNEQFF.

V is TRBV20-1 and J is TRBJ1-1; TCRdb's D call of TRBD1 is untestable without DNA. The CDR3 is 15 amino acids. Per the germline V gene, CDR1 is DFQATT and CDR2 is SNEGSKA (reference sequence). The CDR3 is CSALGDRGTYAEAFF.